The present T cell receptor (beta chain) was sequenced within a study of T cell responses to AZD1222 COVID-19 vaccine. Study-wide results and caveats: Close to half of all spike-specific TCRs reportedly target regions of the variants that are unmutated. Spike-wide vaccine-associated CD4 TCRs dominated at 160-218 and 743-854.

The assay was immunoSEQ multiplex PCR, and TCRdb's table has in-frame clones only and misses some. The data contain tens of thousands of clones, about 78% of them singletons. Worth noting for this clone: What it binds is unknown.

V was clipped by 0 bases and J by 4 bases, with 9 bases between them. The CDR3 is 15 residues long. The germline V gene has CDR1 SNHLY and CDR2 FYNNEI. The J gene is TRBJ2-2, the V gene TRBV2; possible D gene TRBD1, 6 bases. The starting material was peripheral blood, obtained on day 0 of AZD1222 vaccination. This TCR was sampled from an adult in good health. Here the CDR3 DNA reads TGTGCCAGCAGTGAAGCGCCACAGGGCACCGGGGAGCTGTTTTTT. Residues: CASSEAPQGTGELFF.